One and the same sample provided the 5 T cell receptor beta chains below, sequenced in a study of T cell responses to AZD1222 COVID-19 vaccine. Method: immunoSEQ multiplex PCR; TCRdb's copy keeps in-frame clones and lacks some. The table records more than 150,000 clones, 85% to 90% of them present only once. Source: peripheral blood, taken on day 0 of MenACWY control vaccination. The receptors originated from an adult in good health.

This chain uses TRBV5-6 with TRBJ1-3, with TRBD1 identical over 7 bases. V lost 6 bases to trimming and J lost 0 bases; unmatched junction nucleotides: 9. CDR1 is SGHDT, CDR2 YYEEEE, per germline. This CDR3 comprises 16 residues. The CDR3 nucleotides are TGTGCCAGCAACAAGGGACAGCCCATCTCTGGAAACACCATATATTTT. It is translated as CASNKGQPISGNTIYF.

The chain joins TRBV4-1 to TRBJ2-7; TRBD1 matches 8 bases. The germline V gene has CDR1 MGHRA and CDR2 YSYEKL. CDR3 size: 16 residues. The ends lost 3 bases at V and 6 bases at J; junction bases unmatched: 13. The chain's CDR3 is CASSQNVLGTGGEQYF. CDR3 nucleotide sequence: TGCGCCAGCAGCCAGAACGTCCTGGGTACAGGGGGCGAGCAGTACTTC.

This clone has more than one count but fewer than ten. The chain joins TRBV2 to TRBJ1-5; D gene ambiguous. The germline gives CDR1 SNHLY, CDR2 FYNNEI. The CDR3 totals 14 residues. Deletions cut 6 bases from V and 3 bases from J, with 12 bases between. The CDR3 loop is CASRGRIINQPQHF. CDR3 bases: TGTGCCAGCAGAGGACGGATTATCAATCAGCCCCAGCATTTT.

The chain joins TRBV19 to TRBJ1-2; D is undetermined. V lost 7 bases and J lost 8, with 20 bases in between. The CDR3 contains 14 residues. In germline, CDR1 is LNHDA, CDR2 SQIVND (reference sequence). The chain's CDR3 is CASKEGGRARGYTF. CDR3 sequence (DNA): TGTGCCAGTAAGGAGGGCGGGCGGGCAAGAGGCTACACCTTC. Combining the CDR3 with reference TRBV19 and TRBJ1-2 gives the whole variable domain DGGITQSPKYLFRKEGQNVTLSCEQNLNHDAMYWYRQDPGQGLRLIYYSQIVNDFQKGDIAEGYSVSREKKESFPLTVTSAQKNPTAFYLCASKEGGRARGYTFGSGTRLTVV.

The chain has TRBV19 and TRBJ1-1, with D possibly being TRBD1 (6 bases). This CDR3 has 13 amino acids. The V end was cut by 8 bases, the J end by 3 bases, with 13 bases between. The germline gives CDR1 LNHDA, CDR2 SQIVND (reference sequence). The CDR3 nucleotides read TGTGCCAGTTCCCGGGACACGTACACTGAAGCTTTCTTT. Translation: CASSRDTYTEAFF. Based on the CDR3 plus reference TRBV19 and TRBJ1-1, the full variable domain is DGGITQSPKYLFRKEGQNVTLSCEQNLNHDAMYWYRQDPGQGLRLIYYSQIVNDFQKGDIAEGYSVSREKKESFPLTVTSAQKNPTAFYLCASSRDTYTEAFFGQGTRLTVV.